Listed below are T cell receptor beta chains from one sample, sequenced in a study of blood T cell repertoires in COVID-19. Produced via immunoSEQ multiplex PCR; TCRdb's table is partial and in-frame only. Of under 250,000 clones listed, around 88% are singletons. The sample comprised peripheral blood. These receptors all come from a man at least 80 years old with acute or convalescent COVID-19. CDR3s include the opening cysteine and the closing phenylalanine or tryptophan. The D gene is left open where the match is weak. Only part of the rows carry a size: once, few, many, or a class if the clone is expanded.

>.|TRBV18|15|TRBJ2-3|.
CASSLFDRDKHTQYF
>TRBD1|TRBV5-6|14|TRBJ1-5|.
CASSLGGGGQPQHF
>.|TRBV11-2|16|TRBJ1-1|.
CASSLRGRSMNTEAFF
>.|TRBV19|11|TRBJ1-1|once
CASSIRGLPFF
>.|TRBV4-1|16|TRBJ2-7|.
CASSQDPRPSGNEQYF
>.|TRBV6-1|11|TRBJ2-7|.
CASSELYEQYF
>.|TRBV4-1|14|TRBJ1-6|few
CASGGNQGKTPLHF
>.|TRBV28|17|TRBJ1-3|.
CASSSPPGVSSGNTIYF
>.|TRBV9|14|TRBJ2-5|.
CASSVDQGRETQYF
>.|TRBV5-5|16|TRBJ2-7|.
CASSPQGRLPTYEQYF
>TRBD1|TRBV2|13|TRBJ1-2|.
CASRGQGPEGYTF
>TRBD2|TRBV3-1/TRBV3-2|15|TRBJ2-2|.
CASSQGGLAGGGLFF
>.|TRBV5-5|13|TRBJ2-7|.
CASSSPGSYEQYF
>TRBD1|TRBV7-2|15|TRBJ2-5|once
CASTRQTGEGETQYF
>TRBD2|TRBV7-2|16|TRBJ2-3|.
CASSVPLAGSTDTQYF
>.|TRBV3-1/TRBV3-2|11|TRBJ2-5|once
CASSYKETQYF
>.|TRBV19|12|TRBJ1-5|.
CASNNFNQPQHF
>.|TRBV7-8|15|TRBJ2-1|.
CASSLLVDSKDEQFF
>TRBD1|TRBV2|15|TRBJ2-7|few
CASSESTGRSYEQYF
>TRBD1|TRBV3-1/TRBV3-2|16|TRBJ2-7|.
CASSQVGGDRAYEQYF
>TRBD2|TRBV7-9|15|TRBJ2-3|.
CASSLREGRTDTQYF
>TRBD1|TRBV28|15|TRBJ1-5|.
CASSLLQGSNQPQHF
>TRBD1|TRBV6-5|13|TRBJ1-3|.
CASTRTGGNTIYF
>.|TRBV4-3|15|TRBJ1-6|.
CASSQGDTDNSPLHF
>.|TRBV25-1|13|TRBJ1-5|.
CASSLRGDQPQHF
>TRBD1|TRBV5-1|15|TRBJ2-7|.
CASSLAGTGDYEQYF
>TRBD1|TRBV28|15|TRBJ2-7|.
CASRGTGEGVDEQYF
>.|TRBV7-3|14|TRBJ2-2|.
CASSFNRGSGELFF
>.|TRBV27|16|TRBJ2-5|.
CASSLSGRGFTLTQYF
>TRBD2|TRBV6-2/TRBV6-3|16|TRBJ2-5|.
CASSYGGLAAQETQYF
>.|TRBV18|12|TRBJ2-7|.
CASSPLGGEQYF
>.|TRBV28|12|TRBJ1-1|.
CASSSTNTEAFF
>TRBD1|TRBV9|17|TRBJ1-6|few
CASSAPTGGSYNSPLHF
>.|TRBV5-4|14|TRBJ1-1|.
CASRIWTANTEAFF
>TRBD1|TRBV13|15|TRBJ2-4|.
CASSRQGLSKNIQYF
>TRBD1|TRBV5-4|15|TRBJ1-1|.
CASSHRDRGNTEAFF
>TRBD1|TRBV11-2|14|TRBJ1-4|.
CASSADRQSEKLFF
>TRBD2|TRBV9|16|TRBJ2-1|.
CASSVEGLAGVDEQFF
>.|TRBV10-1|14|TRBJ2-2|.
CASRNRLNTGELFF
>.|TRBV7-2|15|TRBJ1-6|.
CASSPTTGSSSPLHF
>.|TRBV28|14|TRBJ2-7|.
CASTPATGVYEQYF
>.|TRBV6-4|13|TRBJ1-6|.
CASRSRDDSPLHF